Many counts were recorded for the clone carrying this T cell receptor beta chain. Genomic DNA acted as the template from which TCR beta VDJ combination and CDR3 sequence profiling were carried out. TCRdb used MiXCR to reprocess the reads, holding one entry per CDR3 protein. The sample carries about 190,000 distinct CDR3 sequences, less than 65% recorded once. This specimen belongs to a study of CD8+CD57+ T cells in acquired aplastic anemia. Study in general: Sorted CD4+ and CD8+ cell DNA averaged roughly 3.2 ug.

Sequencing was performed on sorted CD4+, CD8+, or CD8+CD57+ T cells (not recorded which) from PBMCs. This TCR derives from a human donor in good health, serving as a control.

CDR3 sequence (DNA): TGCGCCAGCAGCCAATCAGGGACCGTCACCGGGGAGCTGTTTTTT. As protein: CASSQSGTVTGELFF. This rearrangement joins TRBV4-1 to TRBJ2-2; either TRBD1 or TRBD2 may fit D (5 bases each). Germline V lookup: CDR1 MGHRA, CDR2 YSYEKL. With 2 bases removed from V and 4 bases from J, the gap between germline ends came to 11 bases. The CDR3 is made up of 15 amino acids.